This T cell receptor beta chain was identified in a study of shared clonotypes between healthy human individuals. Study at large: With ages of 18 to 49, the donors were two women and three men. General study findings and limits: It was only blood that was sampled, and tissue repertoires likely differ.

Germline V CDR1 and CDR2: LNHDA, SQIVND (reference sequence). The germline V and J ends were trimmed by 3 bases and 3 bases, with 5 bases remaining between them. The CDR3 consists of 12 residues. In the case of this clone: Antigen: not known.

The assay used deep level. Original processing methods: Without quality scores, immunoSEQ junctional reads could not be filtered like full-length reads. The protocol was immunoSEQ multiplex PCR, while the TCRdb copy is restricted to in-frame clones and leaves out a portion. V, J and clone size derive from that table, while D and trimming were established from the DNA sequence. This sample has about 380,000 clones, with just over 95% found just once. The TCR comes from a man aged 25-45 years in good health. Sequenced material: memory CD8+ T cells sorted from blood. The sample's subset: CD45RO+ cells pooled with CCR7-negative TemRA cells. The chain couples TRBV19 to TRBJ1-2, with a tentative D call TRBD1 (5 bases). The CDR3 here is CASSMGHYGYTF. The CDR3 coding sequence is TGTGCCAGTAGTATGGGACACTATGGCTACACCTTC.